Following are 27 T cell receptor beta chains from one sample sequenced in a study of T cells in tuberculosis. Clones were read by immunoSEQ multiplex PCR, and TCRdb kept only the in-frame ones, dropping some. Counted here are 30,000 to 40,000 clones, 95% to 97% occurring once; the ten biggest clones make up under 7%. Sample: PBMCs. All receptors derive from a donor between 5 and 29 years old with latent tuberculosis or without tuberculosis infection.

The chain combines TRBV9 with TRBJ2-5, with 10 bases lining up with TRBD2. The germline CDR1 and CDR2 sequences are SGDLS and YYNGEE. This CDR3 contains 16 residues. Trimming removed 7 bases from V and 5 bases from J; junction bases left unmatched: 14. CDR3 amino acids: CASGPPSGGPGETQYF. CDR3 bases: TGTGCCAGCGGACCCCCTAGCGGGGGACCCGGGGAGACCCAGTACTTC.

CDR3 DNA: TGTGCCAGCAGTTTTAAGGGGAACTATGGCTACACCTTC. Translation gives CASSFKGNYGYTF. The V call is TRBV28, the J call TRBJ1-2; maybe TRBD1 (5 bases). The CDR3 spans 13 residues. In germline, CDR1 is MDHEN, CDR2 SYDVKM. Trimming took 3 bases from V and 2 from J, leaving 7 bases between them.

The chain has TRBV5-1 and TRBJ2-7; D gene uncertain. Trimming stripped 4 bases from V and 0 bases from J, with 17 bases between. Per germline, CDR1 SGHRS and CDR2 YFSETQ. The CDR3 extends over 16 amino acids. In DNA, the CDR3 is TGCGCCAGCAGCCTCGCGCCCGTTAAGAACTCCTACGAGCAGTACTTC. It translates to CASSLAPVKNSYEQYF.

This chain uses TRBV9 with TRBJ2-2; D uncertain. Looked up from germline, CDR1 is SGDLS and CDR2 is YYNGEE. The CDR3 is 14 amino acids. The V and J ends lost 0 bases and 3 bases respectively, with 6 bases between them. The CDR3 is CASSVDTHTGELFF. As DNA, the CDR3 is TGTGCCAGCAGCGTAGACACCCACACCGGGGAGCTGTTTTTT.

The chain is built from TRBV28 and TRBJ2-3; 11 bases map to TRBD2. This CDR3 is 16 amino acids long. With V trimmed by 2 bases and J by 6 bases, 7 bases remained unmatched. In germline, CDR1 is MDHEN, CDR2 SYDVKM. This CDR3 reads CASSLPTSGSLDTQYF. The CDR3 DNA reads as TGTGCCAGCAGTTTACCCACTAGCGGGAGCTTGGATACGCAGTATTTT. The full variable domain, completed using reference TRBV28 and TRBJ2-3, is DVKVTQSSRYLVKRTGEKVFLECVQDMDHENMFWYRQDPGLGLRLIYFSYDVKMKEKGDIPEGYSVSREKKERFSLILESASTNQTSMYLCASSLPTSGSLDTQYFGPGTRLTVL.

The J gene is TRBJ1-2, the V gene TRBV28; possible D gene TRBD1, 5 bases. The CDR3 totals 15 residues. Trimming removed 2 bases at V and 5 bases at J, with 15 bases between. Germline CDR1 reads MDHEN; CDR2 reads SYDVKM. The CDR3 spells CASSLPTGFGYGYTF. DNA of the CDR3: TGTGCCAGCAGTTTACCCACAGGTTTCGGGTATGGCTACACCTTC.

The chain joins TRBV12-5 to TRBJ1-1; 7 bases match TRBD1. Germline-derived CDR1 and CDR2 are LGHNT and FRNRAP. With V trimmed by 2 bases and J by 0 bases, 6 bases remained unmatched. The CDR3 spans 16 residues. The CDR3 region is CASGLPGQLMNTEAFF. In DNA, the CDR3 is TGTGCTAGTGGTTTGCCGGGACAGCTTATGAACACTGAAGCTTTCTTT.

The genes are TRBV7-9 and TRBJ1-3; D not certain. CDR1 and CDR2 (germline): SEHNR, FQNEAQ (reference sequence). Trimming stripped 0 bases from V and 1 base from J, with 4 bases between. The CDR3 is 14 amino acids. CDR3 sequence (DNA): TGTGCCAGCAGCTTAGCCCTATCTGGAAACACCATATATTTT. It yields the protein CASSLALSGNTIYF. The full variable domain, its missing parts supplied by reference TRBV7-9 and TRBJ1-3, is DTGVSQNPRHKITKRGQNVTFRCDPISEHNRLYWYRQTLGQGPEFLTYFQNEAQLEKSRLLSDRFSAERPKGSFSTLEIQRTEQGDSAMYLCASSLALSGNTIYFGEGSWLTVV.

This clone was observed once. This rearrangement joins TRBV6-1 to TRBJ2-7, with TRBD1 matching 7 bases. The CDR3 totals 14 residues. Germline CDR1 reads MNHNS; CDR2 reads SASEGT. V trimming: 6 bases; J trimming: 6 bases; junction bases outside the gene matches: 11. Here the CDR3 reads CASRLTGTQGEQYF. The CDR3 region has the DNA TGTGCCAGCAGGTTGACAGGGACGCAGGGCGAGCAGTACTTC.

The chain uses TRBV5-1 and TRBJ2-4; 8 bases fit TRBD1. The CDR3 runs 14 residues. Trimming cost V 4 bases and J 8 bases; bases outside gene matches: 8. CDR1 and CDR2 (germline): SGHRS, YFSETQ. DNA for the CDR3: TGCGCCAGCAGCGGAGGACAGGGTTATGACATTCAGTACTTC. The encoded protein is CASSGGQGYDIQYF.

The rearrangement links TRBV28 to TRBJ1-3; 8 nucleotides align to TRBD1. Germline assignment: CDR1 MDHEN and CDR2 SYDVKM. V was clipped by 4 bases and J by 4 bases; unmatched bases: 3. The CDR3 has 14 residues. In nucleotides, the CDR3 is TGTGCCAGCAGTTCGACAGGGGACGGAAACACCATATATTTT. Amino acids: CASSSTGDGNTIYF.

The chain joins TRBV10-3 to TRBJ1-2; 10 nucleotides agree with TRBD1. Trimming cost V 10 bases and J 2 bases; bases outside gene matches: 7. Germline V lookup: CDR1 ENHRY, CDR2 SYGVKD. The CDR3 has 14 amino acids. The CDR3 reads CATRDRGWNYGYTF. Written as DNA, the CDR3 is TGTGCCACCCGGGACAGGGGTTGGAACTATGGCTACACCTTC.

The chain recombines TRBV4-2 with TRBJ2-3; TRBD1 matches 9 bases. Trimming removed 4 bases from V and 8 bases from J; junction bases left unmatched: 16. CDR3 size: 17 residues. Germline assignment: CDR1 LGHNA and CDR2 YNFKEQ. CDR3 coding DNA: TGTGCCAGCAGCCCGATCGGCCCGGGACAGGGATTGGGTACGCAGTATTTT. Its protein product is CASSPIGPGQGLGTQYF.

V is TRBV10-1 and J is TRBJ1-1; 8 bases match TRBD1. In germline, CDR1 is WNHNN, CDR2 SYGVQD (reference sequence). The CDR3 contains 13 residues. The trim removed 9 bases at V and 5 bases at J, leaving 8 bases unmatched. The CDR3 sequence is CARKRTGTTEAFF. For the CDR3, the DNA is TGCGCCAGAAAGAGGACAGGGACGACTGAAGCTTTCTTT.

The chain employs TRBV4-1 and TRBJ2-3; D ambiguous. CDR3 size: 14 residues. Germline assignment: CDR1 MGHRA and CDR2 YSYEKL. V was shortened by 3 bases and J by 0 bases, with 7 bases between the two germline ends. As DNA, the CDR3 is TGCGCCAGCAGCCATCTCACTAGCACAGATACGCAGTATTTT. It yields the protein CASSHLTSTDTQYF.

In this sample, this clone turned up once. The chain uses TRBV5-4 and TRBJ1-4, with 7 bases fitting TRBD1. This CDR3 is built from 15 residues. Germline values: CDR1 SGHNT, CDR2 YYREEE (reference sequence). After removal of 0 bases from V and 6 bases from J, the junction contained 5 bases not matched to a gene. The CDR3 loop is CASSLGTGQDEKLFF. The CDR3 DNA follows: TGTGCCAGCAGCTTGGGGACAGGCCAAGATGAAAAACTGTTTTTT.

This clone was observed once. The CDR3 protein is CATSRVDRDVQPQHF. For the CDR3, the DNA is TGTGCCACCAGCAGAGTGGACAGGGACGTTCAGCCCCAGCATTTT. The rearrangement joins TRBV15 to TRBJ1-5; 8 bases align to TRBD1. Trimming removed 1 base from V and 6 bases from J; junction bases left unmatched: 5. The CDR3 covers 15 residues. Germline V lookup: CDR1 LNHNV, CDR2 YYDKDF (reference sequence).

This chain joins TRBV18 and TRBJ2-1; TRBD2 matches at 10 bases. V trimming: 2 bases; J trimming: 7 bases; junction bases outside the gene matches: 5. The CDR3 runs 15 residues. The germline V gene has CDR1 KGHSH and CDR2 LQKENI. The CDR3 loop is CASSPSSGGGNEQFF. CDR3 nucleotide sequence: TGTGCCAGCTCACCATCTAGCGGGGGAGGAAATGAGCAGTTCTTC. The variable domain in full, with the rest retrieved from reference TRBV18 and TRBJ2-1, is NAGVMQNPRHLVRRRGQEARLRCSPMKGHSHVYWYRQLPEEGLKFMVYLQKENIIDESGMPKERFSAEFPKEGPSILRIQQVVRGDSAAYFCASSPSSGGGNEQFFGPGTRLTVL.

The V and J genes are TRBV2 and TRBJ2-7; unclear D gene. The CDR3 is 17 amino acids. Per the germline V gene, CDR1 is SNHLY and CDR2 is FYNNEI. Trimming removed 4 bases from V and 7 bases from J, with 26 bases in between. The CDR3 spells CASSANKNPHDSREQYF. Written as DNA, the CDR3 is TGTGCCAGCAGTGCAAACAAAAACCCCCACGATTCTAGAGAGCAGTACTTC. The entire variable domain, with the rest obtained from reference TRBV2 and TRBJ2-7, is as follows: EPEVTQTPSHQVTQMGQEVILRCVPISNHLYFYWYRQILGQKVEFLVSFYNNEISEKSEIFDDQFSVERPDGSNFTLKIRSTKLEDSAMYFCASSANKNPHDSREQYFGPGTRLTVT.

This chain joins TRBV5-5 and TRBJ1-1; 7 bases match TRBD1. Germline assignment: CDR1 SGHKS and CDR2 YYEKEE (reference sequence). After removal of 7 bases from V and 3 bases from J, the junction contained 27 bases not matched to a gene. The CDR3 has 20 residues. This CDR3 reads CASCPGIAGTAQPEDTEAFF. The CDR3 DNA is TGTGCCAGCTGCCCGGGTATCGCCGGGACAGCCCAACCAGAGGACACTGAAGCTTTCTTT.

The chain has TRBV30 and TRBJ2-7, with D possibly being TRBD2 (7 bases). Germline CDR1 GTSNPN, CDR2 SVGIG (reference sequence). This CDR3 is built from 14 residues. V lost 4 bases and J 0 bases, leaving 13 bases between the germline ends. The CDR3 DNA is TGTGCCTGGACGGGGGGCCCGGGCTCCTACGAGCAGTACTTC. Residues: CAWTGGPGSYEQYF.

This sequence joins TRBV20-1 and TRBJ1-1, with D possibly TRBD1 on 5 matching bases. This CDR3 contains 11 residues. CDR1 and CDR2 (germline): DFQATT, SNEGSKA (reference sequence). The V and J ends lost 6 bases and 7 bases respectively, with 12 bases between them. The CDR3: CSAAGGFEAFF. The CDR3, as DNA: TGCAGTGCCGCGGGGGGGTTTGAAGCTTTCTTT.

The gene calls are TRBV15 and TRBJ2-4; TRBD1 matches at 9 bases. Trimming cost V 5 bases and J 9 bases; bases outside gene matches: 5. The CDR3 is 13 residues long. Per the germline V gene, CDR1 is LNHNV and CDR2 is YYDKDF (reference sequence). The CDR3 DNA follows: TGTGCCACCAGCTCCTACAGGGGGCGCATTCAGTACTTC. It specifies CATSSYRGRIQYF.

CDR3 loop: CASSEWGQGDYGYTF. DNA of the CDR3: TGTGCCAGCAGTGAATGGGGACAGGGCGACTATGGCTACACCTTC. The chain employs TRBV6-1 and TRBJ1-2; 9 bases line up with TRBD1. J was trimmed by 3 bases and V by 2 bases; bases with no gene match: 4. The CDR3 is 15 amino acids. CDR1 is MNHNS and CDR2 is SASEGT in the germline V gene.

The count of this clone is one. The chain carries TRBV5-1 and TRBJ2-2, with 8 bases identical to TRBD1. The CDR3 loop spans 18 amino acids. Germline V gene data show CDR1 as SGHRS and CDR2 as YFSETQ. V lost 2 bases to trimming and J lost 1 base; unmatched junction nucleotides: 10. CDR3 nucleotide sequence: TGCGCCAGCAGCTTAGGACAGGGAGAAGTGTTGAACACCGGGGAGCTGTTTTTT. Translating it yields CASSLGQGEVLNTGELFF.

The V call is TRBV7-2, the J call TRBJ2-5; perhaps TRBD2 as D (6 bases). Germline-derived CDR1 and CDR2 are SGHTA and FQGNSA. V was pared by 4 bases and J by 3 bases, with 15 bases between. The CDR3 contains 15 residues. CDR3 sequence: CASSSRPGGKETQYF. The CDR3 nucleotides are TGTGCCAGCAGCTCCAGACCCGGGGGAAAAGAGACCCAGTACTTC. The whole variable domain, filled in from reference TRBV7-2 and TRBJ2-5, reads GAGVSQSPSNKVTEKGKDVELRCDPISGHTALYWYRQSLGQGLEFLIYFQGNSAPDKSGLPSDRFSAERTGGSVSTLTIQRTQQEDSAVYLCASSSRPGGKETQYFGPGTRLLVL.

The chain carries TRBV5-1 and TRBJ2-5, with D perhaps TRBD2 (6 bases). Trimming removed 0 bases from V and 4 bases from J, with 10 bases in between. The CDR3 extends over 14 amino acids. The germline V gene has CDR1 SGHRS and CDR2 YFSETQ. CDR3 region: CASSLDGGRETQYF. Written as DNA, the CDR3 is TGCGCCAGCAGCTTGGACGGGGGACGAGAGACCCAGTACTTC.